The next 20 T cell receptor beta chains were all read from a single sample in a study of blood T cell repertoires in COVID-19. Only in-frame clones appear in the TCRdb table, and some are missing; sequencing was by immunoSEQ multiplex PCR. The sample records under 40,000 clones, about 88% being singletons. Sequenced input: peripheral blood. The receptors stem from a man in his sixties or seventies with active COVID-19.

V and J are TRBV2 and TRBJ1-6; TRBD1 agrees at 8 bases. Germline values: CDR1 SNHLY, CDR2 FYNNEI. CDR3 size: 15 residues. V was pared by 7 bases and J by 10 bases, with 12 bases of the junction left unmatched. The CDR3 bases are TGTGCCAGCAACGGAGCCGGGACAGGAGGATCACCCCTCCACTTT. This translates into CASNGAGTGGSPLHF. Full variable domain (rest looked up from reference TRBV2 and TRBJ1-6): EPEVTQTPSHQVTQMGQEVILRCVPISNHLYFYWYRQILGQKVEFLVSFYNNEISEKSEIFDDQFSVERPDGSNFTLKIRSTKLEDSAMYFCASNGAGTGGSPLHFGNGTRLTVT.

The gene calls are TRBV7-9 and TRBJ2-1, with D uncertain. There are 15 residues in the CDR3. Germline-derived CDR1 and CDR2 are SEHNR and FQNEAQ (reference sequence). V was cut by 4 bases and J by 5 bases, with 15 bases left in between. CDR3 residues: CASSSLRDTHNEQFF. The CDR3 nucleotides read TGTGCCAGCAGCTCCCTTCGCGACACCCACAATGAGCAGTTCTTC.

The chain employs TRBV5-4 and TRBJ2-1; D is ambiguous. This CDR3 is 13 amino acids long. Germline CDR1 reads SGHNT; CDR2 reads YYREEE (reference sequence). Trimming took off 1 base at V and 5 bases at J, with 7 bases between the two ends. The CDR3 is CASSLSLDNEQFF. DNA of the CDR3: TGTGCCAGCAGCTTGTCCCTAGACAATGAGCAGTTCTTC. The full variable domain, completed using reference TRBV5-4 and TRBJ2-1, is ETGVTQSPTHLIKTRGQQVTLRCSSQSGHNTVSWYQQALGQGPQFIFQYYREEENGRGNFPPRFSGLQFPNYSSELNVNALELDDSALYLCASSLSLDNEQFFGPGTRLTVL.

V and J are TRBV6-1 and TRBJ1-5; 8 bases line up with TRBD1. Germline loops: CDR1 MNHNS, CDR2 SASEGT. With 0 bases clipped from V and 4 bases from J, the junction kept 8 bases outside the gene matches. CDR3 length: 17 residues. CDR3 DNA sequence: TGTGCCAGCAGTGAAGCCCTCGGGACAGGAGCTAATCAGCCCCAGCATTTT. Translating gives CASSEALGTGANQPQHF.

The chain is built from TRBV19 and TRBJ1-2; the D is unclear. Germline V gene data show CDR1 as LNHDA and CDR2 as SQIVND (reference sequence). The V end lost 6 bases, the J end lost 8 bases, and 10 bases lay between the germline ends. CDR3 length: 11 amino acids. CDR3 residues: CASSLRLGYTF. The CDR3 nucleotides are TGTGCCAGTAGCCTTCGACTCGGCTACACCTTC.

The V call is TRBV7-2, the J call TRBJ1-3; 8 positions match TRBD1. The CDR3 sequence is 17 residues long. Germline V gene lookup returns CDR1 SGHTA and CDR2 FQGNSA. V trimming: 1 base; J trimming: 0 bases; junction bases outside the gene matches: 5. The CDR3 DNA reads TGTGCCAGCAGCTTAGATCGACAGGGGCTCTCTGGAAACACCATATATTTT. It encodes CASSLDRQGLSGNTIYF.

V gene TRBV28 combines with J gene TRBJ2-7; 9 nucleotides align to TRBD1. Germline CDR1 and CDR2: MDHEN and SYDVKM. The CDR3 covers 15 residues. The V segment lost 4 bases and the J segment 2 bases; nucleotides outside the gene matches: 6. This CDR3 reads CASSSTGGATYEQYF. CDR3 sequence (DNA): TGTGCCAGCAGTTCTACAGGGGGCGCAACCTACGAGCAGTACTTC. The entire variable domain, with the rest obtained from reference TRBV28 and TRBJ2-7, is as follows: DVKVTQSSRYLVKRTGEKVFLECVQDMDHENMFWYRQDPGLGLRLIYFSYDVKMKEKGDIPEGYSVSREKKERFSLILESASTNQTSMYLCASSSTGGATYEQYFGPGTRLTVT.

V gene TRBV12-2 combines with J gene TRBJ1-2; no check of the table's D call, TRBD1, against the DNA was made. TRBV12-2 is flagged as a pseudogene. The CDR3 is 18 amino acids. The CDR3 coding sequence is TGTGCAAGTCGCACCGAGGCGGGACAGCAGCTATTTAACTATGGCTACACCTTC. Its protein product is CASRTEAGQQLFNYGYTF.

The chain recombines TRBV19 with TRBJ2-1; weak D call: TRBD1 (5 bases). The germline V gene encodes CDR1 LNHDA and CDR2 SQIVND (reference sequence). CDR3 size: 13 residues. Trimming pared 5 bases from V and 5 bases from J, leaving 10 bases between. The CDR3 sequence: CASSAGHNNEQFF. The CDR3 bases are TGTGCCAGTAGTGCCGGACACAACAATGAGCAGTTCTTC.

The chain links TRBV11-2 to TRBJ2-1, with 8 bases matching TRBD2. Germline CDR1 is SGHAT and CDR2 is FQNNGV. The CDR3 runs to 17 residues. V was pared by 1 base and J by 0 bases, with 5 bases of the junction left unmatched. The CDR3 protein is CASSLAGTRSSYNEQFF. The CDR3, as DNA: TGTGCCAGCAGCTTAGCGGGGACTAGAAGCTCCTACAATGAGCAGTTCTTC.

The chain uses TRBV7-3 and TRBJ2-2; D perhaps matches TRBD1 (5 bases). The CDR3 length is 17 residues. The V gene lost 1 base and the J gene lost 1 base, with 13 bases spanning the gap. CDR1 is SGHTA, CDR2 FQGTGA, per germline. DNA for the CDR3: TGTGCCAGCAGCTTAAGAAGGGGAATGGAGAACACCGGGGAGCTGTTTTTT. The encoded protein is CASSLRRGMENTGELFF.

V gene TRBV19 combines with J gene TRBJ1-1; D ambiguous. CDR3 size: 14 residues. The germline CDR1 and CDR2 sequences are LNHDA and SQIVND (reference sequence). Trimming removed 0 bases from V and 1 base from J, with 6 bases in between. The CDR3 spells CASSIDPRNTEAFF. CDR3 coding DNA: TGTGCCAGTAGTATAGATCCTAGGAACACTGAAGCTTTCTTT.

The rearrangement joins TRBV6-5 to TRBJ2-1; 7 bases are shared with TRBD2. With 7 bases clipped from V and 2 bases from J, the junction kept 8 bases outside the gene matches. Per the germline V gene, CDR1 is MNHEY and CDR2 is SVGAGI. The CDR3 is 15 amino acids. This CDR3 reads CASMKAGATYNEQFF. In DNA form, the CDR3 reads TGTGCCAGCATGAAGGCGGGAGCTACCTACAATGAGCAGTTCTTC.

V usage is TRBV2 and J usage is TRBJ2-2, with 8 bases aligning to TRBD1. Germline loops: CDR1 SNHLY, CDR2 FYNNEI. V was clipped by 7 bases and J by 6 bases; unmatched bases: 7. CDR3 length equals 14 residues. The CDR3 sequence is CASTDRGVAGELFF. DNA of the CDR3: TGTGCCAGCACCGACAGGGGAGTTGCCGGGGAGCTGTTTTTT.

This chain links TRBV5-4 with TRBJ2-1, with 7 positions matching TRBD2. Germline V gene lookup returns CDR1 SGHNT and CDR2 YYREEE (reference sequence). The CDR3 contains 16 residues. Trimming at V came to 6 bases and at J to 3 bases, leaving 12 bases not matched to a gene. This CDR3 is CASTPGLAGYYNEQFF. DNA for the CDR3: TGTGCCAGCACCCCCGGATTAGCGGGTTACTACAATGAGCAGTTCTTC.

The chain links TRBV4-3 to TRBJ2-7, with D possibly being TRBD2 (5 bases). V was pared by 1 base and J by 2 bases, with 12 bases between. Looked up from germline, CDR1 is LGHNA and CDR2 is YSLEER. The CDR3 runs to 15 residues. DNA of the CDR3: TGCGCCAGCAGCCAAGTTCTAGCAGGAGCCTACGAGCAGTACTTC. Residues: CASSQVLAGAYEQYF.

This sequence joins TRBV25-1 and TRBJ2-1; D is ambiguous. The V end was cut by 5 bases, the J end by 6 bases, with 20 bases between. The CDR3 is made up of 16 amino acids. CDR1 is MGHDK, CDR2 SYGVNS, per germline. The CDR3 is CASSPREAAIGNEQFF. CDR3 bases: TGTGCCAGCAGTCCACGTGAGGCAGCTATAGGCAATGAGCAGTTCTTC.

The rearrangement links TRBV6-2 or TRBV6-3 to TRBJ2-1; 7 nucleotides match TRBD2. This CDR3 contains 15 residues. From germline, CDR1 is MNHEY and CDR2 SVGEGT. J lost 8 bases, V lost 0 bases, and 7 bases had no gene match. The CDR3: CASSYSQGGFDEQFF. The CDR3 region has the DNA TGTGCCAGCAGTTACTCTCAGGGAGGGTTTGATGAGCAGTTCTTC.

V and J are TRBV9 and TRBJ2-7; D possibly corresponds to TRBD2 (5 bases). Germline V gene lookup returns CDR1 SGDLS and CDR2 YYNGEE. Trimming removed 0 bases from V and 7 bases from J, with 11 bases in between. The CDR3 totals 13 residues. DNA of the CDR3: TGTGCCAGCAGCGTAGGGGCTAGCAGGGAGCAGTACTTC. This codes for CASSVGASREQYF.

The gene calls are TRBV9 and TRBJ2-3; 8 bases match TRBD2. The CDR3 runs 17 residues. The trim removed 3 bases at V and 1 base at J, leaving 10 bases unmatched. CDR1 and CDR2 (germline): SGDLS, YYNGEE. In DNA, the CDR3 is TGTGCCAGCAGCGCCAGGGTCACCGGGGGGGGCACAGATACGCAGTATTTT. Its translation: CASSARVTGGGTDTQYF. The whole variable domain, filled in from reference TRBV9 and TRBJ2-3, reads DSGVTQTPKHLITATGQRVTLRCSPRSGDLSVYWYQQSLDQGLQFLIQYYNGEERAKGNILERFSAQQFPDLHSELNLSSLELGDSALYFCASSARVTGGGTDTQYFGPGTRLTVL.